A single TCR beta chain is shown here with its context. The data stem from a study of blood T cells in healthy people across ages. The use of a sample-barcoded 5' primer and a J-beta primer mix characterized a second PCR of 7 to 11 cycles. Every single cDNA molecule received a tag from a template-switch adaptor with 12 random nucleotides. In TCRdb, the 5' RACE reads were re-called with MiXCR into one record per CDR3 protein. The table lists roughly 1 million distinct CDR3 sequences, around 27% of them singletons. These data were likewise used in another study, on T cells of mothers and their children. Per that study: The second PCR's M1S primer added sample barcodes and 2-4 random nucleotides. Over 8.5 million reads per mother and about 3 million per child were obtained.

The sample taken for sequencing was blood. This TCR was recovered from a girl aged 2-9 years in good health.

The CDR3 region is CASSSDEGAVNSPLHF. CDR3 DNA sequence: TGTGCCAGCAGCTCCGACGAAGGGGCTGTCAATTCACCCCTCCACTTT. The chain carries TRBV7-9 and TRBJ1-6; D possibly corresponds to TRBD1 (5 bases). CDR3 length equals 16 residues. CDR1 and CDR2 (germline): SEHNR, FQNEAQ (reference sequence). With 4 bases removed from V and 7 bases from J, the gap between germline ends came to 17 bases.